Sequencing of this T cell receptor (beta chain) was carried out in a study of blood T cell repertoires in COVID-19. The CDR3 has 14 amino acids. Germline V gene sequence: CDR1 MNHNY, CDR2 SVGAGI (reference sequence). Trimming took 2 bases from V and 5 from J, leaving 12 bases between them. Categorization into cohorts depended on clinical history that participants reported. Recovered participants had two consecutive negative NP/OP PCR tests, healthcare professional clearance, or symptom resolution. Per the authors' pipeline: Estimation of nucleated cell counts relied on the amplification of reference gene primers. Some clones are missing from TCRdb's copy, which holds only in-frame ones; the method was immunoSEQ multiplex PCR. V, J and clone size were drawn from that table, and D and trimming were deduced from the DNA. In the table there are 160,000 or so clones, 80% to 90% of which are singletons.

The chain combines TRBV6-6 with TRBJ1-2; no definite D call. The TCR was taken from a man aged 50-59 years who had recovered from COVID-19. The sequenced sample consisted of PBMCs or T cells enriched from blood (not recorded which). This CDR3 is CASSYPDGIYGYTF. DNA of the CDR3: TGTGCCAGCAGTTACCCGGACGGGATATATGGCTACACCTTC.